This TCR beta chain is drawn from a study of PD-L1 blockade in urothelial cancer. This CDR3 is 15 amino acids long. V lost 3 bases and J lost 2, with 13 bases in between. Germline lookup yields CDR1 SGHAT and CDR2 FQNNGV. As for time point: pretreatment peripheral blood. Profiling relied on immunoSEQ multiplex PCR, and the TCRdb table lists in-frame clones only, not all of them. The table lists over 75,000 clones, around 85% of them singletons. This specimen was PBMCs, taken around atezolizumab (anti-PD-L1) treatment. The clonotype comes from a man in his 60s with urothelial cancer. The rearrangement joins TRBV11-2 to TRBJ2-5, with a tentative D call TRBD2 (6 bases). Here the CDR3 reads CASSFPTGTQETQYF. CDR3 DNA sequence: TGTGCCAGCAGCTTCCCCACGGGGACTCAAGAGACCCAGTACTTC.